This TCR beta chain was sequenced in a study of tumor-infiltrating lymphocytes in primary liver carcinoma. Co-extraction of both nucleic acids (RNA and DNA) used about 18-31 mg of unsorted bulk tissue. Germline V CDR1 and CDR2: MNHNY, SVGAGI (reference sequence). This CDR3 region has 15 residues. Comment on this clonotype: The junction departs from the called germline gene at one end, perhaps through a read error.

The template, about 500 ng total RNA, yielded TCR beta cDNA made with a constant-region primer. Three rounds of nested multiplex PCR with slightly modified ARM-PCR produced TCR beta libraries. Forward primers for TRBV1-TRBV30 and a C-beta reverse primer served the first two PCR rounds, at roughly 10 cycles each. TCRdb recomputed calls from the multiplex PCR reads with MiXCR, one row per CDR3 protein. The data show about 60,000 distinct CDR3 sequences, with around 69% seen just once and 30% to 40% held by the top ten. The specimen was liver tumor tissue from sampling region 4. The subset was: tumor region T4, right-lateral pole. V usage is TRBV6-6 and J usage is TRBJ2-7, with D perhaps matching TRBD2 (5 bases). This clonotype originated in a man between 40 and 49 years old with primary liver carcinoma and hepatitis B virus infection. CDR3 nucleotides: TGTGCCTGCAGTTACTCCGGGAAACCCACCTACGAGCAGTACTTC. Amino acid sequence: CACSYSGKPTYEQYF.